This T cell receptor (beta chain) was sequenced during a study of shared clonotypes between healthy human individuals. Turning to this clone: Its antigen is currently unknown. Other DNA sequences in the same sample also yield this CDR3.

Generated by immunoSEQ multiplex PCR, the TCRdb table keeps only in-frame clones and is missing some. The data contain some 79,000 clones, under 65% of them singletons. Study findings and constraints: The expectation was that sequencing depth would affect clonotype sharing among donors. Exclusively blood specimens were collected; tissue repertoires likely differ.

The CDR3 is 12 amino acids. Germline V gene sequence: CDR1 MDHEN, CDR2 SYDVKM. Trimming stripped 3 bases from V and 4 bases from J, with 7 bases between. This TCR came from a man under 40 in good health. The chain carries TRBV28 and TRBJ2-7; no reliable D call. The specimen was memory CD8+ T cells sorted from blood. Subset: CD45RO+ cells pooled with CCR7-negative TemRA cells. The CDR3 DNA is TGTGCCAGCAGTTTTAATTCTTACGAGCAGTACTTC. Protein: CASSFNSYEQYF.